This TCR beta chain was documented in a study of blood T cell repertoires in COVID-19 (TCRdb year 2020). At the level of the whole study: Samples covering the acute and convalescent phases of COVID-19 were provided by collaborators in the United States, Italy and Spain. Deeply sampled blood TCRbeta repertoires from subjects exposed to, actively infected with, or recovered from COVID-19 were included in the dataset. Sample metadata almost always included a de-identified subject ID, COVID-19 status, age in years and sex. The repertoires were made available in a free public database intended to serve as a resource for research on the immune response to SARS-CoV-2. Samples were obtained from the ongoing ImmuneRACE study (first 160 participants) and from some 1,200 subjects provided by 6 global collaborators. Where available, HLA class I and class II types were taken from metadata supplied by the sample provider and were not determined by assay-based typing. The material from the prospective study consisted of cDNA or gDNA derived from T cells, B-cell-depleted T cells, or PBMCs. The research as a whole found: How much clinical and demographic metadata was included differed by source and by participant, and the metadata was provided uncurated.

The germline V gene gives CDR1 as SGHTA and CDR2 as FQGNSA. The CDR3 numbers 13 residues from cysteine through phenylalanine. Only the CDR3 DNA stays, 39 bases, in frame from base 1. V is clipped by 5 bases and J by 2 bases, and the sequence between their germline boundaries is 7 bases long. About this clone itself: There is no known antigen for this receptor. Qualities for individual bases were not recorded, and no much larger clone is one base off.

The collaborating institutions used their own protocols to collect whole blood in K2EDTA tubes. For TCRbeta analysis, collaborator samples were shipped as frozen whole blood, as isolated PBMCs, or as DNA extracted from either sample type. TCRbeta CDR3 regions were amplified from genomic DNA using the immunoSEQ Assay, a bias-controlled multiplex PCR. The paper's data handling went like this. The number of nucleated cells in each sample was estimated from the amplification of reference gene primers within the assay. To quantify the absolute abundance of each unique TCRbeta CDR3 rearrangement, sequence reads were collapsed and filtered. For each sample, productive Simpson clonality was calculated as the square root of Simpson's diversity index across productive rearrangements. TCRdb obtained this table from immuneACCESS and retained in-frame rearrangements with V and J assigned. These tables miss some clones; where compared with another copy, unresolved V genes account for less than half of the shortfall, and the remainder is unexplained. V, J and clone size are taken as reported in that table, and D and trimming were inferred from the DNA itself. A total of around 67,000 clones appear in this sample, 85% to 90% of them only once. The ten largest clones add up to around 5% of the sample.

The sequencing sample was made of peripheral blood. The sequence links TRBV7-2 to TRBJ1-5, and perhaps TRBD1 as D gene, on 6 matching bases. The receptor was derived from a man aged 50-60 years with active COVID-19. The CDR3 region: CASSAGGNQPQHF. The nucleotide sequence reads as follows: TGTGCCAGCAGCGCAGGGGGCAATCAGCCCCAGCATTTT.